Below are 2 T cell receptor beta chains sequenced from a single sample in a study of T cell responses to AZD1222 COVID-19 vaccine. TCRdb keeps only in-frame clones here, not all; method: immunoSEQ multiplex PCR. The sample holds roughly 84,000 clones, around 85% seen once. The sample consisted of peripheral blood, taken 28 days after the second AZD1222 dose. All receptors come from an adult who received the AZD1222 COVID-19 vaccine.

The V call is TRBV30, the J call TRBJ2-7; D is ambiguous. This CDR3 region has 12 residues. V was shortened by 2 bases and J by 4 bases, with 9 bases between the two germline ends. Germline CDR1 GTSNPN, CDR2 SVGIG (reference sequence). The CDR3 DNA sequence: TGTGCCTGGAGTAGAGACCGGTACGAGCAGTACGTC. This translates into CAWSRDRYEQYV.

The chain employs TRBV20-1 and TRBJ1-6; 8 bases agree with TRBD1. The CDR3 is 16 amino acids. Germline values: CDR1 DFQATT, CDR2 SNEGSKA (reference sequence). The junction had 11 bases not matched to a gene; V was cut back by 3 bases and J by 7 bases. The CDR3 is CSASPRSGQGNSPLHF. CDR3 coding DNA: TGCAGTGCTAGTCCCCGTTCAGGACAGGGAAATTCACCCCTCCACTTT.